Listed here are 19 T cell receptor beta chains from one sample, sequenced in a study of blood T cell repertoires in COVID-19. TCRdb keeps only in-frame clones here, not all; method: immunoSEQ multiplex PCR. The data contain roughly 300,000 clones, around 89% of them singletons. The specimen was peripheral blood. Receptor source: a man aged 18-30 years who had recovered from COVID-19.

The J gene is TRBJ2-7, the V gene TRBV25-1, with 7 positions matching TRBD1. Germline trimming cut 1 base from V and 5 bases from J; bases unmatched to any gene: 5. Germline V gene sequence: CDR1 MGHDK, CDR2 SYGVNS. The CDR3 length is 14 residues. In nucleotides, the CDR3 is TGTGCCAGCAGTGAATGGGTAGGGGGCGACGAGCAGTACTTC. This translates into CASSEWVGGDEQYF.

This clone was recorded once. The V gene is TRBV3-1 (or the pseudogene TRBV3-2), the J gene TRBJ2-3, with 7 nucleotides matching TRBD2. Germline-derived CDR1 and CDR2 are LGHDT and YNNKEL (reference sequence). V was clipped by 4 bases and J by 4 bases; unmatched bases: 14. The CDR3 is made up of 17 amino acids. This chain's CDR3 is CASSPWAAGVVADTQYF. The CDR3 DNA reads as TGTGCCAGCAGCCCCTGGGCGGCGGGAGTGGTAGCAGATACGCAGTATTTT.

This clone was recorded only once. V is TRBV9 and J is TRBJ1-2; 9 bases map to TRBD1. The V gene's germline CDR1 is SGDLS and CDR2 YYNGEE. With 3 bases clipped from V and 4 bases from J, the junction kept 4 bases outside the gene matches. The CDR3 contains 14 residues. The CDR3 region is CASSAGTGSYGYTF. CDR3 bases: TGTGCCAGCAGCGCGGGGACAGGGAGCTATGGCTACACCTTC.

V gene TRBV19 combines with J gene TRBJ2-1, with TRBD2 matching over 9 bases. The CDR3 runs to 16 residues. Losses at the gene ends were 3 bases for V and 4 bases for J; bases not matched to a gene: 7. Germline V gives CDR1 LNHDA, CDR2 SQIVND (reference sequence). CDR3 loop: CASSILAGEGYNEQFF. CDR3 coding DNA: TGTGCCAGTAGTATCTTAGCGGGAGAGGGGTACAATGAGCAGTTCTTC.

Points on this clone: Other nucleotide sequences in the sample specify the same CDR3. The chain is built from TRBV9 and TRBJ2-7, with D maybe TRBD2 (5 bases). The CDR3 runs 14 residues. Germline-derived CDR1 and CDR2 are SGDLS and YYNGEE. V lost 0 bases and J lost 1, with 8 bases in between. CDR3 in DNA: TGTGCCAGCAGCGTAGACGGGAATTCCTACGAGCAGTACTTC. Residues: CASSVDGNSYEQYF.

The J gene is TRBJ2-5, the V gene TRBV6-1; TRBD1 matches at 7 bases. This CDR3 region has 18 residues. J gave up 6 bases and V 3 bases, and 19 bases lay outside the gene matches. The germline gives CDR1 MNHNS, CDR2 SASEGT. The CDR3 reads CASSDPRETGLLTQTQYF. The CDR3 nucleotides read TGTGCCAGCAGTGATCCGAGGGAGACAGGGCTCTTGACACAGACCCAGTACTTC.

V usage is TRBV19 and J usage is TRBJ2-1, with TRBD2 identical over 12 bases. The trim removed 5 bases at V and 1 base at J, leaving 18 bases unmatched. Per germline, CDR1 LNHDA and CDR2 SQIVND (reference sequence). The CDR3 has 21 residues. The CDR3 loop reads CASSPRPSGRAGDGSYNEQFF. CDR3 sequence (DNA): TGTGCCAGTAGTCCAAGACCTAGCGGGAGGGCCGGTGATGGATCCTACAATGAGCAGTTCTTC.

With respect to this clone: In the same sample, other DNA sequences code for this CDR3. The CDR3 nucleotides read TGCGCCAGCAGCTTGGCCGGGGGGAACACTGAAGCTTTCTTT. It codes for CASSLAGGNTEAFF. The J gene is TRBJ1-1, the V gene TRBV5-1, with D maybe TRBD1 (5 bases). The germline gives CDR1 SGHRS, CDR2 YFSETQ. The V gene lost 0 bases and the J gene lost 1 base, with 7 bases spanning the gap. The CDR3 length is 14 residues.

The V gene is TRBV7-9, the J gene TRBJ1-2, with TRBD1 matching over 9 bases. The CDR3 consists of 15 residues. Germline V CDR1 and CDR2: SEHNR, FQNEAQ (reference sequence). V lost 3 bases and J lost 13; bases outside the gene matches: 15. The CDR3 nucleotides read TGTGCCAGCAGCTTGAATCCGGGACAGGGTCCTTTTGGCACCTTC. This gives the protein CASSLNPGQGPFGTF.

This clone was seen once. Written as DNA, the CDR3 is TGTGCCAGCAGCTTAGTAGGGGGAGATACGCAGTATTTT. Translation: CASSLVGGDTQYF. The rearrangement uses TRBV7-2 and TRBJ2-3; a possible D gene is TRBD1 (6 bases). Germline V lookup: CDR1 SGHTA, CDR2 FQGNSA. V was trimmed by 1 base and J by 5 bases, leaving 7 bases between them. The CDR3 runs 13 residues. The whole variable domain, filled in from reference TRBV7-2 and TRBJ2-3, reads GAGVSQSPSNKVTEKGKDVELRCDPISGHTALYWYRQSLGQGLEFLIYFQGNSAPDKSGLPSDRFSAERTGGSVSTLTIQRTQQEDSAVYLCASSLVGGDTQYFGPGTRLTVL.

The chain couples TRBV12-3 or TRBV12-4 to TRBJ2-5; a possible D gene is TRBD2 (6 bases). This CDR3 region has 13 residues. Trimming pared 3 bases from V and 4 bases from J, leaving 9 bases between. This chain's CDR3 is CASSLISGETQYF. The CDR3 nucleotides are TGTGCCAGCAGTTTGATTAGCGGAGAGACCCAGTACTTC.

This chain uses TRBV2 with TRBJ1-4; perhaps TRBD1 as D (5 bases). Germline assignment: CDR1 SNHLY and CDR2 FYNNEI. Trimming removed 4 bases at V and 8 bases at J, with 8 bases between. The CDR3 sequence is 12 residues long. The CDR3 nucleotides read TGTGCCAGCAGTGCCGGGGGGGAAAAACTGTTTTTT. The encoded protein is CASSAGGEKLFF.

The chain joins TRBV27 to TRBJ2-5; 12 nucleotides line up with TRBD2. Per germline, CDR1 MNHEY and CDR2 SMNVEV (reference sequence). V dropped 4 bases and J dropped 5; count of bases not matched to a gene: 8. This CDR3 comprises 16 residues. CDR3 sequence (DNA): TGTGCCAGCAGTTCGTCTAGCGGGGGGGCCGTGGAGACCCAGTACTTC. Its protein product is CASSSSSGGAVETQYF.

The rearrangement links TRBV15 to TRBJ2-7; D not certain. This CDR3 spans 14 amino acids. V gave up 1 base and J gave up 0 bases, with 7 bases separating them. Germline values: CDR1 LNHNV, CDR2 YYDKDF (reference sequence). DNA of the CDR3: TGTGCCACCAGCAGAGGTGGCACCTCCTACGAGCAGTACTTC. This translates into CATSRGGTSYEQYF. Together with reference TRBV15 and TRBJ2-7, the CDR3 gives the full variable domain: DAMVIQNPRYQVTQFGKPVTLSCSQTLNHNVMYWYQQKSSQAPKLLFHYYDKDFNNEADTPDNFQSRRPNTSFCFLDIRSPGLGDTAMYLCATSRGGTSYEQYFGPGTRLTVT.

The chain carries TRBV9 and TRBJ1-3; D is unresolved. The CDR3 length is 18 residues. The V gene lost 0 bases and the J gene lost 2 bases, with 18 bases spanning the gap. Germline V gene lookup returns CDR1 SGDLS and CDR2 YYNGEE. This CDR3 reads CASSVGAGAGQAGNTIYF. The CDR3 bases are TGTGCCAGCAGCGTAGGGGCAGGCGCCGGCCAGGCTGGAAACACCATATATTTT.

The J gene is TRBJ2-5, the V gene TRBV7-9; 9 bases agree with TRBD1. V lost 5 bases to trimming and J lost 5 bases; unmatched junction nucleotides: 6. Per germline, CDR1 SEHNR and CDR2 FQNEAQ (reference sequence). The CDR3 has 14 residues. This CDR3 is CASSPGTGLETQYF. CDR3 DNA sequence: TGTGCCAGCAGCCCCGGGACAGGGCTGGAGACCCAGTACTTC.

This chain connects TRBV7-9 to TRBJ2-3; 7 nucleotides line up with TRBD2. Germline CDR1 reads SEHNR; CDR2 reads FQNEAQ (reference sequence). The V and J ends lost 4 bases and 4 bases, in that order; junction bases with no gene match: 14. The CDR3 contains 17 residues. This chain's CDR3 is CASSSPWGGRDADTQYF. The CDR3 nucleotides are TGTGCCAGCAGCTCACCTTGGGGAGGGAGGGATGCAGATACGCAGTATTTT.

V and J are TRBV4-1 and TRBJ2-5; D might be TRBD2 (5 bases). The CDR3 extends over 15 amino acids. Trimming pared 2 bases from V and 2 bases from J, leaving 12 bases between. Germline loops: CDR1 MGHRA, CDR2 YSYEKL. DNA of the CDR3: TGCGCCAGCAGCCAAACTCTAGCACAACAAGAGACCCAGTACTTC. This translates into CASSQTLAQQETQYF.

The rearrangement joins TRBV12-3 or TRBV12-4 to TRBJ1-2; possibly TRBD1 for D (5 bases). Trimming shortened V by 2 bases and J by 6 bases, and 10 bases separated the two germline ends. The CDR3 loop spans 13 amino acids. CDR3 sequence reads: CASSLTGRNGYTF. The DNA for the CDR3 is TGTGCCAGCAGTTTAACAGGACGTAATGGCTACACCTTC.